These 20 T cell receptor beta chains share one sample of origin, sequenced in a study of Ad26.COV2.S vaccination and SARS-CoV-2 variants. Clones were read by immunoSEQ multiplex PCR, and TCRdb kept only the in-frame ones, dropping some. The repertoire holds some 450,000 clones, with 90% as singletons. Stated treatment: around 19 received Ad26.COV2.S at low or high dose, single or two shots; roughly five received placebo; per-sample allocation not given. Day 63 following the first vaccine or placebo injection was when the samples were taken. Sequencing was performed on peripheral blood, taken in a trial of Ad26.COV2.S vaccine versus placebo. These receptors originate from a person between 18 and 59 years old who received the Ad26.COV2.S COVID-19 vaccine or a placebo.

The CDR3 loop reads CASSLGTQETQYF. The CDR3 DNA is TGTGCCAGTAGTTTGGGAACCCAAGAGACCCAGTACTTC. V gene TRBV19 combines with J gene TRBJ2-5; D ambiguous. Trimming shortened V by 5 bases and J by 1 base, and 8 bases separated the two germline ends. There are 13 residues in the CDR3. CDR1 is LNHDA and CDR2 is SQIVND in the germline V gene (reference sequence). Combining the CDR3 with reference TRBV19 and TRBJ2-5 gives the whole variable domain DGGITQSPKYLFRKEGQNVTLSCEQNLNHDAMYWYRQDPGQGLRLIYYSQIVNDFQKGDIAEGYSVSREKKESFPLTVTSAQKNPTAFYLCASSLGTQETQYFGPGTRLLVL.

This clone came up once. The chain links TRBV25-1 to TRBJ1-2; 7 bases fit TRBD1. From germline, CDR1 is MGHDK and CDR2 SYGVNS. The CDR3 consists of 14 residues. The V gene end was trimmed by 1 base and the J gene end by 8 bases; junction bases not matched to a gene: 7. CDR3 sequence (DNA): TGTGCCAGCAGTGAATTCTCGACAGGGCTCGGCTACACCTTC. Its translation: CASSEFSTGLGYTF.

The rearrangement links TRBV13 to TRBJ2-1, with TRBD2 matching 10 bases. CDR1 is PRHDT and CDR2 is FYEKMQ in the germline V gene (reference sequence). This CDR3 region has 16 residues. V lost 5 bases and J lost 10; bases outside the gene matches: 14. CDR3 amino acids: CASSNRRVSSGREQFF. Here the CDR3 DNA reads TGTGCCAGCAGCAACCGAAGGGTGTCTAGCGGGAGAGAGCAGTTCTTC.

J is TRBJ2-1 and V is TRBV7-9; D unresolved. V lost 5 bases and J 9 bases, leaving 8 bases between the germline ends. Germline CDR1 reads SEHNR; CDR2 reads FQNEAQ (reference sequence). This CDR3 spans 11 amino acids. The CDR3 here is CASSPSIEQFF. The CDR3 DNA is TGTGCCAGCAGCCCTTCGATTGAGCAGTTCTTC.

This chain uses TRBV6-2 or TRBV6-3 with TRBJ2-7, with TRBD2 identical over 9 bases. The germline gives CDR1 MNHEY, CDR2 SVGEGT. J gave up 2 bases and V 0 bases, and 2 bases lay outside the gene matches. CDR3 size: 15 residues. CDR3 region: CASSYSAGGPYEQYF. In DNA, the CDR3 is TGTGCCAGCAGTTACTCTGCGGGAGGGCCCTACGAGCAGTACTTC.

The V and J genes are TRBV19 and TRBJ2-3, with D perhaps being TRBD1 or TRBD2 (7 bases each). With 8 bases removed from V and 3 bases from J, the gap between germline ends came to 15 bases. The CDR3 length is 14 residues. Per germline, CDR1 LNHDA and CDR2 SQIVND (reference sequence). The CDR3 DNA reads TGTGCCAGTCAAGGGGGCGGGAGAACAGATACGCAGTATTTT. This translates into CASQGGGRTDTQYF.

The chain is built from TRBV28 and TRBJ1-1; the match to TRBD1 covers 7 bases. This CDR3 spans 14 amino acids. CDR1 and CDR2 from the germline V gene are MDHEN and SYDVKM. After removal of 3 bases from V and 5 bases from J, the junction contained 6 bases not matched to a gene. Here the CDR3 DNA reads TGTGCCAGCAGTTTGAAGGGGGCTCGGACTGAAGCTTTCTTT. This codes for CASSLKGARTEAFF. The full variable domain, its missing parts supplied by reference TRBV28 and TRBJ1-1, is DVKVTQSSRYLVKRTGEKVFLECVQDMDHENMFWYRQDPGLGLRLIYFSYDVKMKEKGDIPEGYSVSREKKERFSLILESASTNQTSMYLCASSLKGARTEAFFGQGTRLTVV.

The chain links TRBV9 to TRBJ1-1; D is uncertain. The CDR3 is 15 residues long. Germline CDR1 SGDLS, CDR2 YYNGEE. Deletions cut 6 bases from V and 1 base from J, with 16 bases between. The CDR3 DNA reads TGTGCCAGCACCCCTGTTGTGGACCAGAACACTGAAGCTTTCTTT. Its protein is CASTPVVDQNTEAFF.

The chain links TRBV7-3 to TRBJ1-3; D remains unclear. Per the germline V gene, CDR1 is SGHTA and CDR2 is FQGTGA. The V and J ends lost 5 bases and 4 bases respectively, with 9 bases between them. CDR3 length: 13 amino acids. This CDR3 reads CASSRGSGNTIYF. For the CDR3, the DNA is TGTGCCAGCAGCCGAGGGAGCGGAAACACCATATATTTT.

V gene TRBV24-1 combines with J gene TRBJ1-1; 8 nucleotides align to TRBD1. With 3 bases clipped from V and 4 bases from J, the junction kept 6 bases outside the gene matches. The CDR3 is 15 residues long. The germline V gene encodes CDR1 KGHDR and CDR2 SFDVKD. The CDR3: CATSDGQGYSTEAFF. DNA of the CDR3: TGTGCCACCAGTGATGGACAGGGATATAGCACTGAAGCTTTCTTT.

This chain joins TRBV6-1 and TRBJ2-2; D is perhaps TRBD1 (5 bases). V was trimmed by 0 bases and J by 7 bases, leaving 15 bases between them. The germline gives CDR1 MNHNS, CDR2 SASEGT. The CDR3 totals 16 residues. CDR3 nucleotides: TGTGCCAGCAGTGAAGCCCTGGGGCGATATCGCGGGGAGCTGTTTTTT. It yields the protein CASSEALGRYRGELFF.

V and J are TRBV27 and TRBJ2-1; D is uncertain. Germline loops: CDR1 MNHEY, CDR2 SMNVEV (reference sequence). The V gene lost 5 bases and the J gene lost 7 bases, with 9 bases spanning the gap. This CDR3 is 12 amino acids long. The CDR3 reads CASSQARNEQFF. CDR3 DNA sequence: TGTGCCAGCAGTCAGGCTAGGAATGAGCAGTTCTTC.

The V call is TRBV4-2, the J call TRBJ2-7; D is ambiguous. Deletions cut 1 base from V and 1 base from J, with 11 bases between. Germline V gene data show CDR1 as LGHNA and CDR2 as YNFKEQ. There are 15 residues in the CDR3. CDR3 protein: CASSQVASSSYEQYF. The CDR3 coding sequence is TGTGCCAGCAGCCAAGTAGCAAGTAGTTCCTACGAGCAGTACTTC.

The V gene is TRBV27, the J gene TRBJ1-5; perhaps TRBD1 as D (6 bases). V lost 5 bases to trimming and J lost 1 base, with 9 bases between them. The CDR3 covers 14 residues. Germline lookup yields CDR1 MNHEY and CDR2 SMNVEV (reference sequence). The CDR3 region has the DNA TGTGCCAGCAGTGGGGGGCTCAGCAATCAGCCCCAGCATTTT. Residues: CASSGGLSNQPQHF.

The chain uses TRBV6-2 or TRBV6-3 and TRBJ1-5, with unresolved D. Germline loops: CDR1 MNHEY, CDR2 SVGEGT. Trimming took 0 bases from V and 0 from J, leaving 12 bases between them. The CDR3 runs to 17 residues. CDR3 sequence: CASSYSQGFGSNQPQHF. CDR3 in DNA: TGTGCCAGCAGTTACTCGCAAGGTTTTGGTAGCAATCAGCCCCAGCATTTT.

The chain joins TRBV27 to TRBJ2-5, with D perhaps matching TRBD1 or TRBD2 (5 bases each). Germline CDR1 MNHEY, CDR2 SMNVEV (reference sequence). The CDR3 spans 14 residues. V lost 5 bases and J lost 3, with 13 bases in between. The CDR3 DNA reads as TGTGCCAGCAGTCCATGGGACGTTAAAGAGACCCAGTACTTC. It yields the protein CASSPWDVKETQYF.

This clone was counted only a few times. V is TRBV7-2 and J is TRBJ1-5; D ambiguous. V lost 8 bases and J lost 8, with 13 bases in between. This CDR3 has 12 residues. Germline CDR1 is SGHTA and CDR2 is FQGNSA. In DNA, the CDR3 is TGTGCCAGCCGGAGGCTTAGGGAGCCCCAGCATTTT. Amino acids: CASRRLREPQHF.

V usage is TRBV28 and J usage is TRBJ1-6, with a weak D call TRBD1 (5 bases). Germline loops: CDR1 MDHEN, CDR2 SYDVKM. The CDR3 length is 16 residues. Trimming stripped 2 bases from V and 7 bases from J, with 15 bases between. CDR3 in DNA: TGTGCCAGCAGTTTAAACAGGTTAATTTCAAATTCACCCCTCCACTTT. Its protein is CASSLNRLISNSPLHF.

The chain joins TRBV9 to TRBJ2-4; 7 bases align to TRBD2. The CDR3 totals 16 residues. The germline V gene has CDR1 SGDLS and CDR2 YYNGEE. The V gene end was trimmed by 0 bases and the J gene end by 0 bases; junction bases not matched to a gene: 3. The CDR3 protein is CASSVDPGGAKNIQYF. Written as DNA, the CDR3 is TGTGCCAGCAGCGTAGATCCGGGGGGAGCCAAAAACATTCAGTACTTC.

Comment on this clone: This sample includes further DNA sequences coding for the same CDR3. The V call is TRBV7-2, the J call TRBJ2-1; D gene unclear. Germline CDR1 SGHTA, CDR2 FQGNSA. The CDR3 contains 13 residues. Trimming took off 0 bases at V and 4 bases at J, with 4 bases between the two ends. The CDR3 reads CASSLASYNEQFF. Written as DNA, the CDR3 is TGTGCCAGCAGCTTAGCCTCTTACAATGAGCAGTTCTTC.